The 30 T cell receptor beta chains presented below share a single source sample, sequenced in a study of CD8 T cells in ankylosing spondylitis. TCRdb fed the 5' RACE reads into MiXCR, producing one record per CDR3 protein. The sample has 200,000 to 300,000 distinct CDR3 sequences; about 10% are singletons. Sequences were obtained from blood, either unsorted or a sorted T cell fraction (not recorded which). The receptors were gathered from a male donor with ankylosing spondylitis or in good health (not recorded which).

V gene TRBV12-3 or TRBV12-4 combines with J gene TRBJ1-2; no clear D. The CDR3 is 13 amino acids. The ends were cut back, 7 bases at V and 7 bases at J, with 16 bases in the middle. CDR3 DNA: TGTGCCAGCACCGCCGGTGGAAAAGGTGGCTACACCTTC. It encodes CASTAGGKGGYTF.

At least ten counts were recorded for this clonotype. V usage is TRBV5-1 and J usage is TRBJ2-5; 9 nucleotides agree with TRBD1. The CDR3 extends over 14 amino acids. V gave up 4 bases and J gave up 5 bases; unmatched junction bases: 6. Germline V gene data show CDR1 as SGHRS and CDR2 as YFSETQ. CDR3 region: CASSLRTGEETQYF. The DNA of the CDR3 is TGCGCCAGCAGCCTCCGGACAGGGGAGGAGACCCAGTACTTC. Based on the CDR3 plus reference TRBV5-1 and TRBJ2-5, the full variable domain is KAGVTQTPRYLIKTRGQQVTLSCSPISGHRSVSWYQQTPGQGLQFLFEYFSETQRNKGNFPGRFSGRQFSNSRSEMNVSTLELGDSALYLCASSLRTGEETQYFGPGTRLLVL.

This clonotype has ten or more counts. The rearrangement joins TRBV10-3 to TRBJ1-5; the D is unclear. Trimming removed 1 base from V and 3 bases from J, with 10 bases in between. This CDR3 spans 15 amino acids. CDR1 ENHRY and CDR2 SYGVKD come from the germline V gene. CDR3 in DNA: TGTGCCATCAGTGAGTTCGGGGATTCCAATCAGCCCCAGCATTTT. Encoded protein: CAISEFGDSNQPQHF.

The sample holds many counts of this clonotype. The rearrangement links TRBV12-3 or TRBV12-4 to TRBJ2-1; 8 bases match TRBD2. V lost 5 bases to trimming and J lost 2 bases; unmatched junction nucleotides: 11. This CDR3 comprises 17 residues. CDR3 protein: CASSGRRLAGPYNEQFF. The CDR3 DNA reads TGTGCCAGCAGTGGACGGAGGCTAGCGGGTCCCTACAATGAGCAGTTCTTC.

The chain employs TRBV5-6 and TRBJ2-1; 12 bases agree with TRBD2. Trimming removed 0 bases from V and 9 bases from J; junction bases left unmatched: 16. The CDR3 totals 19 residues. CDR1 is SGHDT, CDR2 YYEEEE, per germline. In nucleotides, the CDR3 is TGTGCCAGCAGCTTGGCGGTAGAGGCTAGCGGGAGGGGGGCGATTGAGCAGTTCTTC. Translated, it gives CASSLAVEASGRGAIEQFF.

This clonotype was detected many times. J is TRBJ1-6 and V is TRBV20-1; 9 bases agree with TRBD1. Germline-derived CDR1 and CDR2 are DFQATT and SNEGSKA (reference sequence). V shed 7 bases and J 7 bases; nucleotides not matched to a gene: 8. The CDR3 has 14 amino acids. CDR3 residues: CSGAGTGLNSPLHF. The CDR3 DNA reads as TGCAGTGGCGCCGGGACAGGGTTAAATTCACCCCTCCACTTT.

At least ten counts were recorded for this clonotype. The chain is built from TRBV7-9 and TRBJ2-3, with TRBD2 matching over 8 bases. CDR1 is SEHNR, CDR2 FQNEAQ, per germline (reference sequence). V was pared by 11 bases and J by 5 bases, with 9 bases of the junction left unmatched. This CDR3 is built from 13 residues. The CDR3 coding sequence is TGTGCCCTTCAGGTGCGGGGGGAAGATACGCAGTATTTT. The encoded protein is CALQVRGEDTQYF.

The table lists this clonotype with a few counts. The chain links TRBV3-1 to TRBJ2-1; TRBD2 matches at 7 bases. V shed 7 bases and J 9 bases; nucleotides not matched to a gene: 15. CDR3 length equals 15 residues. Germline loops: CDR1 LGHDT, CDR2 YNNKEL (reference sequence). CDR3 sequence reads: CASTNHRLTSTEQFF. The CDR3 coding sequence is TGTGCCAGCACCAACCATAGATTGACTAGCACTGAGCAGTTCTTC.

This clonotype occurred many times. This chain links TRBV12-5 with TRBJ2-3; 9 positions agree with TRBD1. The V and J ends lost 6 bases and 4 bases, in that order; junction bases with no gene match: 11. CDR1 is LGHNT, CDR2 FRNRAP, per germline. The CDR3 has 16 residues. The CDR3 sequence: CASGSPRDRDSDTQYF. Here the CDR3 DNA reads TGTGCTAGTGGCTCCCCCCGGGACAGGGATTCAGATACGCAGTATTTT. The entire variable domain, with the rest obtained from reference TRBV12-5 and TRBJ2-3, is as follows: DARVTQTPRHKVTEMGQEVTMRCQPILGHNTVFWYRQTMMQGLELLAYFRNRAPLDDSGMPKDRFSAEMPDATLATLKIQPSEPRDSAVYFCASGSPRDRDSDTQYFGPGTRLTVL.

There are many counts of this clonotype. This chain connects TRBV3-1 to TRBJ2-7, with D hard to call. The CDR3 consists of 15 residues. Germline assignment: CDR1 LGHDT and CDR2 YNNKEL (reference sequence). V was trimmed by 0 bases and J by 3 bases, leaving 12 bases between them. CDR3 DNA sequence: TGTGCCAGCAGCCAAGATATAGAACCCTACTACGAGCAGTACTTC. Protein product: CASSQDIEPYYEQYF.

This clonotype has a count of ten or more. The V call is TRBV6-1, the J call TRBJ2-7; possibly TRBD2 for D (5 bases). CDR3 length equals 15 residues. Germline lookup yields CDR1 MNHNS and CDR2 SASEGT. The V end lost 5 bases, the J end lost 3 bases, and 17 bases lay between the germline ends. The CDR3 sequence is CASSPLLIGGYEQYF. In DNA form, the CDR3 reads TGTGCCAGCAGTCCTCTTCTGATCGGAGGCTACGAGCAGTACTTC.

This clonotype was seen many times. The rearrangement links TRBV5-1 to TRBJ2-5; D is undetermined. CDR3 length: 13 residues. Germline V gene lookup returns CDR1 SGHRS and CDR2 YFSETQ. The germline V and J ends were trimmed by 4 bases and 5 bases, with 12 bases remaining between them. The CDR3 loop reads CASSLSSEETQYF. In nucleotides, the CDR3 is TGCGCCAGCAGCCTCTCTAGTGAGGAGACCCAGTACTTC.

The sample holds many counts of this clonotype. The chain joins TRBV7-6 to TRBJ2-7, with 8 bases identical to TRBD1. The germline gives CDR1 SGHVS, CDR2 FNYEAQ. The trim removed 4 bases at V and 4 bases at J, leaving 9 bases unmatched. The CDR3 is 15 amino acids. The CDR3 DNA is TGTGCCAGCAGCTATCATGGACAGGGTATTTACGAGCAGTACTTC. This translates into CASSYHGQGIYEQYF.

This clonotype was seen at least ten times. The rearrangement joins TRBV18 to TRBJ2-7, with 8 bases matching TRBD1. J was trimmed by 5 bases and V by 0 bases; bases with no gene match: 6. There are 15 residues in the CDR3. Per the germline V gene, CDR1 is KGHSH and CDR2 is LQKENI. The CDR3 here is CASSPPLQGADEQYF. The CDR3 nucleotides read TGTGCCAGCTCACCACCCCTCCAGGGGGCTGACGAGCAGTACTTC.

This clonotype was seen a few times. The CDR3, as DNA: TGTGCCAGTAGTATAGCGGCTCGGACTAGCGGGGAGCTGTTTTTT. Protein product: CASSIAARTSGELFF. The gene calls are TRBV19 and TRBJ2-2, with 7 bases fitting TRBD2. The CDR3 extends over 15 amino acids. Germline V gene data show CDR1 as LNHDA and CDR2 as SQIVND (reference sequence). V dropped 1 base and J dropped 7; count of bases not matched to a gene: 6.

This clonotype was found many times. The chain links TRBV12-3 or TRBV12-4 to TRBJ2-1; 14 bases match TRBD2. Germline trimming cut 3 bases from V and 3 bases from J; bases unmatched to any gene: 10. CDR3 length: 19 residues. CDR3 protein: CASSFVRLAGGTLYNEQFF. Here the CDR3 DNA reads TGTGCCAGCAGTTTCGTGAGACTAGCGGGGGGGACCCTCTACAATGAGCAGTTCTTC.

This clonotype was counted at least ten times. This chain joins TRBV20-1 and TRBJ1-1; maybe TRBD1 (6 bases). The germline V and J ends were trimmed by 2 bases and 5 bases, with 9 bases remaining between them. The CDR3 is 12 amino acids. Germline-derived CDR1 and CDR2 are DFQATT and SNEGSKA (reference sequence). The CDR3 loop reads CSARWGRTEAFF. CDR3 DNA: TGCAGTGCTAGATGGGGGCGAACTGAAGCTTTCTTT.

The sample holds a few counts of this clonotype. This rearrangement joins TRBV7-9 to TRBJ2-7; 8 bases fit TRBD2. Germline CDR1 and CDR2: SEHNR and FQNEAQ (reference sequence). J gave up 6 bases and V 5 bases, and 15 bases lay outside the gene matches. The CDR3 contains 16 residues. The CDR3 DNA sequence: TGTGCCAGCAGCCCCCGGGGGGGGGCGCCTTTTGGCGAGCAGTACTTC. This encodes CASSPRGGAPFGEQYF.

The DNA for the CDR3 is TGTGCCAGCAGCTTGGGGCCCCAAAGCAATCAGCCCCAGCATTTT. This gives the protein CASSLGPQSNQPQHF. This chain joins TRBV5-6 and TRBJ1-5; D uncertain. Germline loops: CDR1 SGHDT, CDR2 YYEEEE. The V gene lost 0 bases and the J gene lost 1 base, with 8 bases spanning the gap. CDR3 length: 15 amino acids.

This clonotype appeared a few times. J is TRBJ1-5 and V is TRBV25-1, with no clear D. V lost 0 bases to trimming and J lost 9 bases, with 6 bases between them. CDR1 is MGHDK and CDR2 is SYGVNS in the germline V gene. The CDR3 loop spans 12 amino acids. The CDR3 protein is CASSEYRGPQHF. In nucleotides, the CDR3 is TGTGCCAGCAGTGAATACCGTGGGCCCCAGCATTTT.

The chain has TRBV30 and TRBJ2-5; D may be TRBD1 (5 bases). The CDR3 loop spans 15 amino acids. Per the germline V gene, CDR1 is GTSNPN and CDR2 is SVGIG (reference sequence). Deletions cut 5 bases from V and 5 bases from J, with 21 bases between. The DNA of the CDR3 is TGTGCCTGGGGGATGGGAATTGGCCACAGGGAGACCCAGTACTTC. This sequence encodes CAWGMGIGHRETQYF.

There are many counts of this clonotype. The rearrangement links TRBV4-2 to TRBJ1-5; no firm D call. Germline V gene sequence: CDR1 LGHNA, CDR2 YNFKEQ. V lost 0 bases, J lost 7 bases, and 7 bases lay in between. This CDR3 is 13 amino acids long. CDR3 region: CASSQEGRQPQHF. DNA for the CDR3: TGTGCCAGCAGCCAAGAGGGGAGGCAGCCCCAGCATTTT.

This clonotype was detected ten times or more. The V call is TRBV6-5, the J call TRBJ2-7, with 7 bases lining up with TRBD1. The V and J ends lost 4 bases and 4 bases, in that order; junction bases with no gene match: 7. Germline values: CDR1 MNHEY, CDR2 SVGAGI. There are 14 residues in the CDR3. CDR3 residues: CASSFQQGSYEQYF. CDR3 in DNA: TGTGCCAGCAGTTTTCAACAGGGGAGTTACGAGCAGTACTTC.

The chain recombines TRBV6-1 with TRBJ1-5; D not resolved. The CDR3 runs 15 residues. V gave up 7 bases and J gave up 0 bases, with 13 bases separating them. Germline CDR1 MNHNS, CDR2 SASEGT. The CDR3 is CASTEILYSNQPQHF. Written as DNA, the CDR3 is TGTGCCAGCACGGAGATCCTGTATAGCAATCAGCCCCAGCATTTT.

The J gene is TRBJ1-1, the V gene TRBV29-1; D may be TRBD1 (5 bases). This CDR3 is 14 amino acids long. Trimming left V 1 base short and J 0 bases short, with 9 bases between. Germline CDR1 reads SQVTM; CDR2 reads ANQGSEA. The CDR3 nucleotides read TGCAGCGTTGAAGGGGCAGGGCTGAACACTGAAGCTTTCTTT. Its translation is CSVEGAGLNTEAFF.

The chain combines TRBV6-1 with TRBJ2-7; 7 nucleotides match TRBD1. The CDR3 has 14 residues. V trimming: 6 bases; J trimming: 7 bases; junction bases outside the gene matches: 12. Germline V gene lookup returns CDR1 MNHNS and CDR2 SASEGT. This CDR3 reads CASRRQGTTVEQYF. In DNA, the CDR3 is TGTGCCAGCAGAAGACAGGGTACTACAGTGGAGCAGTACTTC.

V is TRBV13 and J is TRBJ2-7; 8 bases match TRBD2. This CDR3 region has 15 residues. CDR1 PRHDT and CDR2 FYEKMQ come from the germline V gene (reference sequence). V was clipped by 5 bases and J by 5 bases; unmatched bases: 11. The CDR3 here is CASSAGGGGSHEQYF. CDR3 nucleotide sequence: TGTGCCAGCAGCGCCGGGGGGGGCGGTTCACACGAGCAGTACTTC.

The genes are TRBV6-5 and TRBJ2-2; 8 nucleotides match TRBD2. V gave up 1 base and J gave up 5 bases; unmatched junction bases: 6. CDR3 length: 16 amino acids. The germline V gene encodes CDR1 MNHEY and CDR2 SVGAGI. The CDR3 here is CASSYFSGSSTGELFF. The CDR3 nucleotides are TGTGCCAGCAGTTACTTCAGCGGGAGCAGTACCGGGGAGCTGTTTTTT.

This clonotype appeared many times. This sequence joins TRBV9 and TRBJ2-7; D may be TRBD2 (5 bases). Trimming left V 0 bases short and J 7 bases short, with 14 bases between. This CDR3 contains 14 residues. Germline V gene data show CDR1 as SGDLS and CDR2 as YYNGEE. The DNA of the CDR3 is TGTGCCAGCAGCGTAGGAGAGGGCCGGCGGGAGCAGTACTTC. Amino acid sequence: CASSVGEGRREQYF. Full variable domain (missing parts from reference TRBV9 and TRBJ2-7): DSGVTQTPKHLITATGQRVTLRCSPRSGDLSVYWYQQSLDQGLQFLIQYYNGEERAKGNILERFSAQQFPDLHSELNLSSLELGDSALYFCASSVGEGRREQYFGPGTRLTVT.

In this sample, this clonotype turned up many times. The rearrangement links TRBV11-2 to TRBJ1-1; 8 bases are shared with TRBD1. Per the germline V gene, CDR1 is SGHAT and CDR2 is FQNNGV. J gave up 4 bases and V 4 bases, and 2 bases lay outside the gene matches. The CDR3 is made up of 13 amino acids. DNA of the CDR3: TGTGCCAGCAGCTATGGACAGGGCACTGAAGCTTTCTTT. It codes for CASSYGQGTEAFF.